Listed below are T cell receptor beta chains from one sample, sequenced in a study of identical twins. TCRdb redid the calling of the 5' RACE reads with MiXCR, one entry per CDR3 protein. This table holds approximately 680,000 distinct CDR3 sequences, 7% to 7.5% found once. The sample was also linked to a second study, of yellow fever vaccine responses in identical twins.

Sequencing input: PBMCs. The receptors come from a woman younger than 35 in good health. The CDR3 runs from the conserved cysteine through the conserved F or W. Fields, in order: CDR3 length, D gene, V gene, J gene, clone size, CDR3 protein, CDR3 DNA. D genes are given only for firm matches. For some rows the clone size is stated as once, few or many, or as a class when expanded; others skip it.

16	TRBD2	TRBV24-1	TRBJ2-3	.	CATSERTSGSTDTQYF	TGTGCCACCAGTGAGCGGACTAGCGGGAGCACAGATACGCAGTATTTT
13	.	TRBV5-1	TRBJ2-3	many	CASSLQSTDTQYF	TGTGCCAGCAGTTTACAGAGCACAGATACGCAGTATTTT
13	TRBD2	TRBV5-1	TRBJ2-1	many	CASKKREGDEQFF	TGCGCCAGCAAAAAGCGGGAGGGTGATGAGCAGTTCTTC
15	TRBD2	TRBV7-9	TRBJ2-3	.	CASIQGLAGVDTQYF	TGTGCCAGCATCCAGGGACTAGCGGGAGTAGATACGCAGTATTTT
13	.	TRBV24-1	TRBJ2-1	.	CATSDLWSDKQFF	TGTGCCACCAGTGATTTATGGTCAGACAAGCAGTTCTTC
15	.	TRBV27	TRBJ2-2	few	CASLASGIATGELFF	TGTGCCAGCCTCGCATCGGGGATCGCCACCGGGGAGCTGTTTTTT
13	TRBD1	TRBV10-3	TRBJ1-1	few	CATGQELNTEAFF	TGTGCCACCGGACAGGAGCTAAACACTGAAGCTTTCTTT
14	.	TRBV12-3/TRBV12-4	TRBJ1-1	few	CASSFPGRSTEAFF	TGTGCCAGCAGTTTTCCAGGGCGGTCCACTGAAGCTTTCTTT
16	.	TRBV4-1	TRBJ2-1	many	CASSQDSPRQYNEQFF	TGCGCCAGCAGCCAAGATTCGCCGAGGCAGTACAATGAGCAGTTCTTC
15	TRBD2	TRBV12-3/TRBV12-4	TRBJ2-1	many	CASSRVLAGVNEQFF	TGTGCCAGCAGCAGGGTCCTAGCGGGAGTCAATGAGCAGTTCTTC
15	.	TRBV20-1	TRBJ2-3	.	CSAEGTGTSTDTQYF	TGCAGTGCTGAGGGGACGGGGACTAGCACAGATACGCAGTATTTT
13	.	TRBV11-2	TRBJ1-1	many	CATSDGLGTEAFF	TGTGCCACTTCAGACGGGTTGGGGACTGAAGCTTTCTTT
16	.	TRBV19	TRBJ2-7	many	CASSMGGGQFAYEQYF	TGTGCCAGTAGTATGGGCGGGGGACAGTTCGCCTACGAGCAGTACTTC
16	.	TRBV20-1	TRBJ2-3	few	CSATGLSGTTGDTQYF	TGCAGTGCCACCGGGCTTTCCGGGACGACCGGAGATACGCAGTATTTT
15	.	TRBV14	TRBJ1-1	many	CASSQVGPRAAEAFF	TGTGCCAGCAGCCAGGTGGGACCGCGCGCGGCTGAAGCTTTCTTT
12	.	TRBV12-3/TRBV12-4	TRBJ2-1	few	CASSSGGSEQFF	TGTGCCAGCAGTTCGGGGGGCAGCGAGCAGTTCTTC
15	.	TRBV7-9	TRBJ2-5	few	CASSSLLATRETQYF	TGTGCCAGCAGCTCCCTCCTAGCGACCCGGGAGACCCAGTACTTC
18	.	TRBV11-2	TRBJ2-1	many	CASSSETWLADLYNEQFF	TGTGCCAGCAGCTCCGAGACGTGGCTAGCAGATTTGTACAATGAGCAGTTCTTC
15	TRBD2	TRBV6-1	TRBJ2-4	.	CASRDGGSGKNIQYF	TGTGCCAGCAGAGACGGGGGGTCGGGCAAAAACATTCAGTACTTC
14	.	TRBV6-2/TRBV6-3	TRBJ1-5	.	CASRNGQSNQPQHF	TGTGCCAGCAGGAACGGACAGAGCAATCAGCCCCAGCATTTT
14	.	TRBV7-9	TRBJ1-1	few	CASSEAARDTEAFF	TGTGCCAGCAGCGAAGCGGCGAGGGATACTGAAGCTTTCTTT
16	.	TRBV13	TRBJ2-6	.	CASRRDNPSGANVLTF	TGTGCCAGCAGACGGGACAACCCCTCTGGGGCCAACGTCCTGACTTTC
18	.	TRBV18	TRBJ1-1	few	CASSPGPAIGVMNTEAFF	TGTGCCAGCTCACCGGGGCCAGCTATCGGAGTCATGAACACTGAAGCTTTCTTT
15	.	TRBV2	TRBJ1-1	many	CASNRNSLMNTEAFF	TGTGCCAGCAATCGAAACAGCTTAATGAACACTGAAGCTTTCTTT
15	TRBD2	TRBV3-1	TRBJ2-1	few	CASSQISGGRVEQFF	TGTGCCAGCAGCCAAATTAGCGGGGGGAGGGTTGAGCAGTTCTTC
11	.	TRBV7-9	TRBJ2-1	few	CASRGENEQFF	TGTGCCAGCAGGGGGGAGAATGAGCAGTTCTTC
14	TRBD1	TRBV12-3/TRBV12-4	TRBJ1-2	.	CASSRQGAHYGYTF	TGTGCCAGCAGCCGACAGGGAGCGCACTATGGCTACACCTTC
16	.	TRBV7-1	TRBJ2-5	once	CASSLGTVWGGETQYF	TGTGCCAGCAGCCTTGGGACAGTGTGGGGGGGAGAGACCCAGTACTTC
14	.	TRBV10-1	TRBJ2-1	.	CASSPGGGFTEQFF	TGCGCCAGCAGTCCCGGGGGTGGGTTTACTGAGCAGTTCTTC
13	.	TRBV18	TRBJ2-1	few	CASSGSSGNEQFF	TGTGCCAGCTCCGGGAGCTCGGGCAATGAGCAGTTCTTC
14	.	TRBV20-1	TRBJ1-1	.	CSASKRGGWPEAFF	TGCAGTGCTAGCAAGAGAGGTGGGTGGCCCGAAGCTTTCTTT
12	.	TRBV12-3/TRBV12-4	TRBJ2-3	many	CASSPEWDTQYF	TGTGCCAGCAGCCCTGAGTGGGATACGCAGTATTTT
14	TRBD1	TRBV5-1	TRBJ1-4	many	CASSPDRGDEKLFF	TGCGCCAGCAGCCCCGACAGGGGGGACGAAAAACTGTTTTTT
12	.	TRBV20-1	TRBJ1-1	few	CSGSGGNTEAFF	TGCAGTGGCTCGGGGGGGAACACTGAAGCTTTCTTT
12	TRBD2	TRBV10-3	TRBJ2-1	many	CAIRRGRNEQFF	TGTGCCATCAGACGCGGGAGGAATGAGCAGTTCTTC
16	TRBD2	TRBV20-1	TRBJ2-3	few	CSARDWPAGVADTQYF	TGCAGTGCTAGAGATTGGCCAGCGGGAGTGGCAGATACGCAGTATTTT
16	.	TRBV12-3/TRBV12-4	TRBJ2-1	.	CASSLRLTGIYNEQFF	TGTGCCAGCAGTTTACGTTTGACAGGAATTTACAATGAGCAGTTCTTC
14	.	TRBV12-3/TRBV12-4	TRBJ2-7	.	CASSSRNGGYEQYF	TGTGCCAGCAGTTCAAGAAACGGAGGGTACGAGCAGTACTTC
13	.	TRBV5-1	TRBJ2-2	many	CASSLAATGELFF	TGTGCCAGCAGCTTAGCAGCGACCGGGGAGCTGTTTTTT
15	.	TRBV15	TRBJ1-5	.	CATSRDVTDNQPQHF	TGTGCCACCAGCAGAGATGTGACAGATAATCAGCCCCAGCATTTT
15	TRBD2	TRBV12-3/TRBV12-4	TRBJ2-3	many	CASSSGRRSTDTQYF	TGTGCCAGCTCCTCCGGGAGGAGAAGCACAGATACGCAGTATTTT
16	TRBD1	TRBV12-3/TRBV12-4	TRBJ1-2	.	CASSLRTGVKLRVYTF	TGTGCCAGCAGTTTAAGGACAGGGGTAAAATTGCGGGTCTACACCTTC
18	.	TRBV10-3	TRBJ1-2	few	CAISESFPTLGLTYGYTF	TGTGCCATCAGTGAGTCATTCCCCACCCTGGGACTGACTTATGGCTACACCTTC
16	TRBD1	TRBV3-1	TRBJ2-1	many	CASSQGGTGPYNEQFF	TGTGCCAGCAGCCAAGGGGGGACAGGCCCTTACAATGAGCAGTTCTTC
14	.	TRBV10-3	TRBJ2-1	many	CAISESRPNNEQFF	TGTGCCATCAGTGAGTCGAGGCCGAACAATGAGCAGTTCTTC
17	TRBD2	TRBV5-1	TRBJ2-7	.	CASSLVGSTSGRDEQYF	TGCGCCAGCAGCTTGGTTGGTAGTACTAGCGGGAGGGACGAGCAGTACTTC
15	.	TRBV4-1	TRBJ1-4	.	CASSLKQGGDEKLFF	TGCGCCAGCAGCCTAAAACAGGGTGGGGATGAAAAACTGTTTTTT
16	TRBD2	TRBV5-1	TRBJ2-1	.	CASSPRTSGGDNEQFF	TGCGCCAGCAGCCCCAGGACTAGCGGGGGGGACAATGAGCAGTTCTTC
14	.	TRBV11-2	TRBJ2-7	few	CASSLAGYSYEQYF	TGTGCCAGCAGCTTGGCAGGGTACTCCTACGAGCAGTACTTC
18	.	TRBV10-3	TRBJ1-3	.	CAISDFGLNSGAGNTIYF	TGTGCCATCAGTGATTTTGGGTTAAATTCAGGGGCTGGAAACACCATATATTTT
14	.	TRBV18	TRBJ2-5	.	CASSPPVQQETQYF	TGTGCCAGCTCACCACCGGTACAGCAAGAGACCCAGTACTTC
11	.	TRBV5-1	TRBJ2-1	few	CASSPGTEQFF	TGCGCCAGCAGCCCCGGGACGGAGCAGTTCTTC
16	.	TRBV6-1	TRBJ1-1	many	CASIDISRQLNTEAFF	TGTGCCAGCATCGACATCTCCAGACAGCTGAACACTGAAGCTTTCTTT
11	.	TRBV4-1	TRBJ2-1	many	CASSQWDEQFF	TGCGCCAGCAGCCAATGGGATGAGCAGTTCTTC
14	.	TRBV7-2	TRBJ2-1	.	CASSPEWARDEQFF	TGTGCCAGCAGCCCCGAGTGGGCTAGGGATGAGCAGTTCTTC